The 25 T cell receptor beta chains listed next were all sequenced from one sample in a study of T cell responses to AZD1222 COVID-19 vaccine (dated by TCRdb to about 2021). The time point label corresponds to: baseline before first vaccination. Receptor libraries were prepared by the immunoSEQ multiplex PCR assay. TCRdb retrieved this table from immuneACCESS and kept in-frame rearrangements only. Not all clones are present; in checked studies, unresolved V genes account for under half, and no reason is known for the remainder. For this sample there are about 86,000 clones; approximately 89% appear just once. The ten biggest clones cover roughly 2.3% of the sample. Sequenced material: peripheral blood, taken on day 0 of AZD1222 vaccination. The receptors come from an adult in good health.

This chain links TRBV29-1 with TRBJ2-7; D possibly uses TRBD1 or TRBD2 (7 bases each). CDR3 length: 14 amino acids. Trimming pared 4 bases from V and 4 bases from J, leaving 17 bases between. From germline, CDR1 is SQVTM and CDR2 ANQGSEA. The CDR3 reads CSVARGGRMYEQYF. The DNA for the CDR3 is TGCAGCGTTGCCAGGGGGGGCAGGATGTACGAGCAGTACTTC.

The rearrangement links TRBV21-1 to TRBJ1-5. TRBV21-1 is termed a pseudogene. The CDR3 totals 16 residues. CDR3 protein: CASNKVGTTVAQPQHF. In DNA, the CDR3 is TGTGCCAGCAATAAGGTCGGGACTACTGTAGCCCAGCCCCAGCATTTT.

This chain joins TRBV11-2 and TRBJ1-1, with D tentatively TRBD1 (5 bases). Germline assignment: CDR1 SGHAT and CDR2 FQNNGV. V was cut by 4 bases and J by 1 base, with 7 bases left in between. The CDR3 has 13 amino acids. In nucleotides, the CDR3 is TGTGCCAGCAGCTACGACAGGAACACTGAAGCTTTCTTT. It codes for CASSYDRNTEAFF.

For the CDR3, the DNA is TGTGCCAGTAGTATGGGGACTCCCAACACTGAAGCTTTCTTT. Residues: CASSMGTPNTEAFF. This chain connects TRBV19 to TRBJ1-1; D may be TRBD1 (5 bases). The V end lost 3 bases, the J end lost 2 bases, and 10 bases lay between the germline ends. This CDR3 contains 14 residues. Germline assignment: CDR1 LNHDA and CDR2 SQIVND (reference sequence).

This CDR3 reads CASSFRARAYGYTF. DNA for the CDR3: TGTGCCAGCAGTTTCCGGGCGAGGGCCTATGGCTACACCTTC. The V and J genes are TRBV27 and TRBJ1-2, with D unclear. The CDR3 covers 14 residues. CDR1 is MNHEY, CDR2 SMNVEV, per germline (reference sequence). Trimming pared 3 bases from V and 4 bases from J, leaving 12 bases between.

The CDR3 loop is CASSQGQGRSGELFF. Here the CDR3 DNA reads TGCGCCAGCAGCCAAGGACAGGGAAGATCCGGGGAGCTGTTTTTT. This rearrangement joins TRBV4-1 to TRBJ2-2, with 7 bases that match TRBD1. Germline CDR1 is MGHRA and CDR2 is YSYEKL. The CDR3 sequence is 15 residues long. V lost 1 base, J lost 6 bases, and 5 bases stayed unmatched.

The chain joins TRBV2 to TRBJ2-2, with TRBD2 identical over 7 bases. The germline gives CDR1 SNHLY, CDR2 FYNNEI. J was trimmed by 6 bases and V by 8 bases; bases with no gene match: 3. CDR3 length: 12 residues. CDR3: CASGRESGELFF. Written as DNA, the CDR3 is TGTGCCAGCGGGCGGGAGTCCGGGGAGCTGTTTTTT.

This clone appeared once. V and J are TRBV6-5 and TRBJ1-1; D may be TRBD1 (5 bases). The CDR3 is made up of 15 amino acids. Germline CDR1 reads MNHEY; CDR2 reads SVGAGI. The V gene lost 7 bases and the J gene lost 6 bases, with 21 bases spanning the gap. The CDR3 DNA is TGTGCCAGCACTCTGGGGGGGTCTAGGAGGCCTGAAGCTTTCTTT. It translates to CASTLGGSRRPEAFF.

V usage is TRBV27 and J usage is TRBJ2-3; 9 bases match TRBD1. CDR1 and CDR2 (germline): MNHEY, SMNVEV (reference sequence). Trimming took 5 bases from V and 3 from J; bases not matched to a gene: 18. This CDR3 is 19 amino acids long. CDR3 DNA sequence: TGTGCCAGCAGTATCAGATACCGACAGGGGGAATTTGGAACAGATACGCAGTATTTT. Translating gives CASSIRYRQGEFGTDTQYF.

This chain joins TRBV28 and TRBJ1-2; possible D gene TRBD1, 5 bases. Germline assignment: CDR1 MDHEN and CDR2 SYDVKM. The CDR3 covers 13 residues. With 2 bases removed from V and 4 bases from J, the gap between germline ends came to 8 bases. The CDR3 nucleotides read TGTGCCAGCAGTTTACAGGGATTCTATGGCTACACCTTC. It specifies CASSLQGFYGYTF.

This chain uses TRBV10-3 with TRBJ1-1, with D possibly TRBD1 on 6 matching bases. Germline CDR1 reads ENHRY; CDR2 reads SYGVKD. Between the trimmed V and J ends, which lost 1 base and 6 bases, there was a span of 12 bases. The CDR3 contains 14 residues. In DNA form, the CDR3 reads TGTGCCATCAGTGAGTTGGCAGGGGACGCTGAAGCTTTCTTT. Translating gives CAISELAGDAEAFF.

V and J are TRBV15 and TRBJ1-3; a possible D gene is TRBD1 (5 bases). Germline-derived CDR1 and CDR2 are LNHNV and YYDKDF (reference sequence). This CDR3 spans 15 amino acids. V gave up 3 bases and J gave up 4 bases, with 13 bases separating them. In DNA form, the CDR3 reads TGTGCCACCAGCAGGGGCGGGACGGCCGGAAACACCATATATTTT. Protein sequence: CATSRGGTAGNTIYF.

This clone came up a few times. The chain has TRBV7-9 and TRBJ1-2, with 8 bases fitting TRBD1. There are 13 residues in the CDR3. Germline trimming cut 5 bases from V and 5 bases from J; bases unmatched to any gene: 4. CDR1 and CDR2 (germline): SEHNR, FQNEAQ (reference sequence). The CDR3 DNA reads as TGTGCCAGCAGCACAGGGGGGGTTTATGGCTACACCTTC. This sequence encodes CASSTGGVYGYTF. The full variable domain, with the rest looked up from reference TRBV7-9 and TRBJ1-2, is DTGVSQNPRHKITKRGQNVTFRCDPISEHNRLYWYRQTLGQGPEFLTYFQNEAQLEKSRLLSDRFSAERPKGSFSTLEIQRTEQGDSAMYLCASSTGGVYGYTFGSGTRLTVV.

The chain employs TRBV7-2 and TRBJ2-5; the match to TRBD2 covers 9 bases. This CDR3 has 17 residues. Looked up from germline, CDR1 is SGHTA and CDR2 is FQGNSA. The V segment lost 2 bases and the J segment 5 bases; nucleotides outside the gene matches: 12. The CDR3 DNA sequence: TGTGCCAGCAGCTTAAGAGCGGGGGGCATCTTGGGGGAGACCCAGTACTTC. It encodes CASSLRAGGILGETQYF.

V and J are TRBV2 and TRBJ2-1, with a possible D match to TRBD2 (5 bases). Trimming took off 2 bases at V and 2 bases at J, with 10 bases between the two ends. Germline assignment: CDR1 SNHLY and CDR2 FYNNEI. This CDR3 has 15 amino acids. As DNA, the CDR3 is TGTGCCAGCAGTGAACTGGGTAGCGCCTACAATGAGCAGTTCTTC. Protein: CASSELGSAYNEQFF.

V is TRBV2 and J is TRBJ1-1; 9 bases line up with TRBD1. Looked up from germline, CDR1 is SNHLY and CDR2 is FYNNEI. CDR3 length: 13 amino acids. Losses at the gene ends were 4 bases for V and 10 bases for J; bases not matched to a gene: 7. Here the CDR3 reads CASSGMDRGLAFF. As DNA, the CDR3 is TGTGCCAGCAGTGGAATGGACAGGGGTTTAGCTTTCTTT.

The chain links TRBV25-1 to TRBJ2-3; D is perhaps TRBD2 (5 bases). CDR1 MGHDK and CDR2 SYGVNS come from the germline V gene. This CDR3 region has 15 residues. Trimming pared 2 bases from V and 3 bases from J, leaving 12 bases between. CDR3 sequence: CASSETRTRTDTQYF. CDR3 sequence (DNA): TGTGCCAGCAGTGAAACACGCACTAGGACAGATACGCAGTATTTT.

This rearrangement joins TRBV3-1 (or the pseudogene TRBV3-2) to TRBJ1-5; TRBD1 matches 7 bases. Germline CDR1 is LGHDT and CDR2 is YNNKEL (reference sequence). The CDR3 spans 16 residues. V lost 4 bases and J lost 5; bases outside the gene matches: 11. CDR3 bases: TGTGCCAGCAGCCCCAAAACCGGACAGGCCCATCAGCCCCAGCATTTT. Translated: CASSPKTGQAHQPQHF.

The chain is built from TRBV7-2 and TRBJ1-5, with no clear D. Germline V gene data show CDR1 as SGHTA and CDR2 as FQGNSA. The CDR3 loop spans 12 amino acids. The V end lost 1 base, the J end lost 7 bases, and 5 bases lay between the germline ends. CDR3 sequence: CASSLGGQPQHF. The DNA of the CDR3 is TGTGCCAGCAGCTTAGGAGGGCAGCCCCAGCATTTT.

V and J are TRBV5-5 and TRBJ1-6; D is unclear. V lost 3 bases and J lost 5, with 12 bases in between. CDR1 is SGHKS, CDR2 YYEKEE, per germline (reference sequence). This CDR3 has 15 residues. The CDR3 protein is CASSSRAPNNSPLHF. The CDR3 nucleotides are TGTGCCAGCAGCTCCCGGGCCCCAAATAATTCACCCCTCCACTTT.

The chain combines TRBV5-5 with TRBJ2-2; TRBD1 is a possible D gene (5 bases). V lost 4 bases and J lost 1, with 11 bases in between. CDR1 and CDR2 (germline): SGHKS, YYEKEE (reference sequence). The CDR3 has 15 residues. Written as DNA, the CDR3 is TGTGCCAGCAGCCGTGACAGTAGGAACACCGGGGAGCTGTTTTTT. It specifies CASSRDSRNTGELFF.

In its sample, this clone was seen a few times. V and J are TRBV19 and TRBJ2-7; TRBD1 matches at 7 bases. Losses at the gene ends were 6 bases for V and 4 bases for J; bases not matched to a gene: 9. CDR3 size: 14 residues. Germline V gives CDR1 LNHDA, CDR2 SQIVND (reference sequence). DNA for the CDR3: TGTGCCAGTAGCGGTCCGACAGGGCCTTACGAGCAGTACTTC. This gives the protein CASSGPTGPYEQYF.

The chain carries TRBV3-1 (or the pseudogene TRBV3-2) and TRBJ1-2; perhaps TRBD1 as D (6 bases). The CDR3 runs 13 residues. Germline lookup yields CDR1 LGHDT and CDR2 YNNKEL (reference sequence). Trimming shortened V by 0 bases and J by 4 bases, and 6 bases separated the two germline ends. The CDR3: CASSQETGYGYTF. CDR3 nucleotide sequence: TGTGCCAGCAGCCAAGAGACAGGCTATGGCTACACCTTC.

This sequence joins TRBV6-5 and TRBJ1-5; possible D gene TRBD1, 6 bases. With 7 bases removed from V and 3 bases from J, the gap between germline ends came to 10 bases. The CDR3 has 13 amino acids. Germline-derived CDR1 and CDR2 are MNHEY and SVGAGI. CDR3 DNA: TGTGCCAGCAAACGGACAGACAATCAGCCCCAGCATTTT. It specifies CASKRTDNQPQHF.

The chain couples TRBV29-1 to TRBJ2-1; D may correspond to TRBD1 or TRBD2 (5 bases each). CDR3 length equals 12 residues. The V end lost 7 bases, the J end lost 6 bases, and 13 bases lay between the germline ends. Germline assignment: CDR1 SQVTM and CDR2 ANQGSEA. For the CDR3, the DNA is TGCAGCGCCGCCGGGGACGGCAATGAGCAGTTCTTC. As protein: CSAAGDGNEQFF.